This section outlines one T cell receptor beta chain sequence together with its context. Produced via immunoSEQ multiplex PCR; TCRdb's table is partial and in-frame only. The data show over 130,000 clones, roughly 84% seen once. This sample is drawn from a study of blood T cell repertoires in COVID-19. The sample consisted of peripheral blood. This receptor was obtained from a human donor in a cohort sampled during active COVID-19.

CDR3 sequence reads: CASSAFRGALNYGYTF. CDR3 nucleotide sequence: TGTGCCAGTAGTGCATTCAGGGGAGCACTAAACTATGGCTACACCTTC. This chain links TRBV19 with TRBJ1-2; TRBD1 is a possible D gene (6 bases). V was pared by 5 bases and J by 2 bases, with 18 bases between. The CDR3 runs to 16 residues. The V gene's germline CDR1 is LNHDA and CDR2 SQIVND (reference sequence).